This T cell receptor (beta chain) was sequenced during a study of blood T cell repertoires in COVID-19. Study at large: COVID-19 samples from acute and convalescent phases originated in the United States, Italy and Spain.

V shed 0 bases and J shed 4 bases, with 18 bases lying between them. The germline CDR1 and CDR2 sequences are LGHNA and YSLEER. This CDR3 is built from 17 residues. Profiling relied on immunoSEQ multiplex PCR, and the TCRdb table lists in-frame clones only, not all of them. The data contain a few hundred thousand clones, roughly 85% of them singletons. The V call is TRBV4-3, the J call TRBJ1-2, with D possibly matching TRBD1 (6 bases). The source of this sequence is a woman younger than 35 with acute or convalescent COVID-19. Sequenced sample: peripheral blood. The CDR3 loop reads CASSQDRVGHRAYGYTF. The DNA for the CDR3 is TGCGCCAGCAGCCAAGACCGGGTAGGGCACAGGGCCTATGGCTACACCTTC.